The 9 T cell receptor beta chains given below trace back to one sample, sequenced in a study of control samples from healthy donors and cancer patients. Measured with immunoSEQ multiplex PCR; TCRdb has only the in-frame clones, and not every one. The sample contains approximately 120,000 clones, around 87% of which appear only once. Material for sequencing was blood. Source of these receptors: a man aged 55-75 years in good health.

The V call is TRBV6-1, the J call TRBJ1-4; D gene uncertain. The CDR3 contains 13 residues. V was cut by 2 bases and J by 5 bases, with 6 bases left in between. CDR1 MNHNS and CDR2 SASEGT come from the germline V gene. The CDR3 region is CASSEKWNEKLFF. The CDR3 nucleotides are TGTGCCAGCAGTGAAAAGTGGAATGAAAAACTGTTTTTT.

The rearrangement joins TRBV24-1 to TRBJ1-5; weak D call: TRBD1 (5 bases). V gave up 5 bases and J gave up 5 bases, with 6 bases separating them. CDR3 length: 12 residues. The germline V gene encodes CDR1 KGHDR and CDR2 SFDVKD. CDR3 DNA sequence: TGTGCCACCAGTGCGGGGCATCAGCCCCAGCATTTT. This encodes CATSAGHQPQHF.

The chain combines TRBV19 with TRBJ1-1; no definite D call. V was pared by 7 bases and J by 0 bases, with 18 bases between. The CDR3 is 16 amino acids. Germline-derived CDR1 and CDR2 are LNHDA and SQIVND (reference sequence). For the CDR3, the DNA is TGTGCCAGTACCTCCTCGGGCAGGACCATGAACACTGAAGCTTTCTTT. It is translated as CASTSSGRTMNTEAFF.

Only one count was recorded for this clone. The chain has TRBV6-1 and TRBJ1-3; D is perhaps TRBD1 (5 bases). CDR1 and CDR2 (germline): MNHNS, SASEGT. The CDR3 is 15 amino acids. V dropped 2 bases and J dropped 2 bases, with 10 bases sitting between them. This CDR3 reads CASSETGDTGNTIYF. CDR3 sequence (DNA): TGTGCCAGCAGTGAAACGGGGGATACTGGAAACACCATATATTTT.

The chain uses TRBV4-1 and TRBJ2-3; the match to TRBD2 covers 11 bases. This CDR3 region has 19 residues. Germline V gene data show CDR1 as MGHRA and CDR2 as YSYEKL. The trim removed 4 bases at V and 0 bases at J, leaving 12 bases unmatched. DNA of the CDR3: TGCGCCAGCAGCCTAAGGGTAGCGGGGGGGTCATCGAGCACAGATACGCAGTATTTT. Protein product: CASSLRVAGGSSSTDTQYF.

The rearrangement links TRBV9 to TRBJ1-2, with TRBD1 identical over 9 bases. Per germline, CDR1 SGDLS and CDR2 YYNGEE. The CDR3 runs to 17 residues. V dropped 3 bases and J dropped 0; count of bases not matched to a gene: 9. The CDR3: CASSGEDRGTPNYGYTF. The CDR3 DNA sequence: TGTGCCAGCAGCGGCGAGGACAGGGGAACGCCTAACTATGGCTACACCTTC.

The CDR3 DNA is TGCGCCAGCAGCTTTGCTAGCGGGGTCGCAGATACGCAGTATTTT. Translated: CASSFASGVADTQYF. The V call is TRBV5-1, the J call TRBJ2-3; 9 bases agree with TRBD2. Germline V gives CDR1 SGHRS, CDR2 YFSETQ. The V segment lost 2 bases and the J segment 4 bases; nucleotides outside the gene matches: 5. CDR3 size: 15 residues.

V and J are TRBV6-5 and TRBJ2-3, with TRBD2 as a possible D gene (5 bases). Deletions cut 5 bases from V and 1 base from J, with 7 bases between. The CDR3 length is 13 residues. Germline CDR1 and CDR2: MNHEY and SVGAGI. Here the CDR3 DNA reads TGTGCCAGCAGTCGGACTCGCACAGATACGCAGTATTTT. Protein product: CASSRTRTDTQYF.

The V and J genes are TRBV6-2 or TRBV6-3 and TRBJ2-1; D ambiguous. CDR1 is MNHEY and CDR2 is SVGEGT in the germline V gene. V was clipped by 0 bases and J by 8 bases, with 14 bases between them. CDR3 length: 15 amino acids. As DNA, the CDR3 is TGTGCCAGCAGTTACTCGAGACTCGGGCTCTATGAGCAGTTCTTC. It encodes CASSYSRLGLYEQFF.